This TCR beta chain was obtained from a study of T cell clones after liver transplantation. Study-level background: Samples came from ITN030ST, which attempted immunosuppression withdrawal within 2 years of liver transplantation.

Unstimulated PBMCs were sorted into CD3+CD4+ and CD3+CD8+ populations. Assay used: immunoSEQ multiplex PCR; TCRdb lists only in-frame clones, some missing. Seen here are about 60,000 clones, over 70% observed once, and the top ten hold over 12%. The clonotype originates from a human donor who received a liver transplant. Sequenced here: CD4+ T cells from blood, sampled before liver transplant.

CDR3 coding DNA: TGTGCCTGGAGTCGGCAGGGTGACTATGGCTACACCTTC. It yields the protein CAWSRQGDYGYTF. V is TRBV30 and J is TRBJ1-2; D possibly corresponds to TRBD1 (5 bases). Germline lookup yields CDR1 GTSNPN and CDR2 SVGIG (reference sequence). There are 13 residues in the CDR3. Trimming pared 2 bases from V and 3 bases from J, leaving 10 bases between.